The 17 T cell receptor beta chains listed next were all sequenced from one sample in a study of molecular identifiers for immune sequencing clone quantification. One entry per CDR3 protein results from TCRdb running MiXCR on the PCR reads. Of some 680,000 distinct CDR3 sequences listed, roughly 25% are singletons. The sequenced material came from naive CD8+ T cells from blood, with Jurkat cell RNA spiked in. Subset specified: FACS-sorted CD8+CD4-CCR7+CD45RA+ naive T cells. These receptors were obtained from a human donor in good health. Some libraries in this study had Jurkat cell RNA spiked in.

This clonotype was observed many times. The chain employs TRBV7-9 and TRBJ2-7, with 7 bases lining up with TRBD1. CDR3 length: 15 amino acids. Trimming took 1 base from V and 7 from J; bases not matched to a gene: 10. Germline lookup yields CDR1 SEHNR and CDR2 FQNEAQ (reference sequence). The CDR3 DNA is TGTGCCAGCAGCTTAGTAAGGGACAGCCACGGGGAGCAGTACTTC. Its translation is CASSLVRDSHGEQYF.

This clonotype was detected only a few times. One end of the junction fails to match germline, which may point to a read error. This chain uses TRBV6-5 with TRBJ2-7, with 10 bases identical to TRBD1. Germline V gene data show CDR1 as MNHEY and CDR2 as SVGAGI. This CDR3 spans 13 amino acids. The CDR3 DNA reads TGTGCCGGCAGTTACGGACAGGGGGGCGAGCAGTACTTC. It translates to CAGSYGQGGEQYF.

The CDR3 DNA is TGTGCCAGCAGTGAATGGAGGGGTCGCACAGATACGCAGTATTTT. It is translated as CASSEWRGRTDTQYF. The chain combines TRBV25-1 with TRBJ2-3, with D perhaps TRBD2 (6 bases). With 1 base removed from V and 1 base from J, the gap between germline ends came to 9 bases. Germline V gene data show CDR1 as MGHDK and CDR2 as SYGVNS. This CDR3 has 15 residues. Full variable domain (missing parts from reference TRBV25-1 and TRBJ2-3): EADIYQTPRYLVIGTGKKITLECSQTMGHDKMYWYQQDPGMELHLIHYSYGVNSTEKGDLSSESTVSRIRTEHFPLTLESARPSHTSQYLCASSEWRGRTDTQYFGPGTRLTVL.

This clonotype was seen repeatedly, ten times or more. CDR3 amino acids: CAISESSYNEQFF. In DNA form, the CDR3 reads TGTGCCATCAGTGAGAGCTCCTACAATGAGCAGTTCTTC. The V call is TRBV10-3, the J call TRBJ2-1; D gene ambiguous. V lost 2 bases, J lost 0 bases, and 2 bases lay in between. CDR1 ENHRY and CDR2 SYGVKD come from the germline V gene. This CDR3 is 13 amino acids long.

On this clonotype itself: Sequence at one end of the junction differs from germline and may be a read error. The rearrangement links TRBV20-1 to TRBJ2-1; 10 bases fit TRBD2. CDR3 length: 16 residues. The germline V gene has CDR1 DFQATT and CDR2 SNEGSKA (reference sequence). As DNA, the CDR3 is TGCTGTGCTAGAGAGCGGGGGGGTAGTTTCTACAATGAGCAGTTCTTC. Its translation is CCARERGGSFYNEQFF.

This clonotype has only a few counts. This chain uses TRBV12-3 or TRBV12-4 with TRBJ1-3, with D unresolved. This CDR3 has 16 amino acids. The V end was cut by 3 bases, the J end by 4 bases, with 16 bases between. For the CDR3, the DNA is TGTGCCAGCAGTTTTTCCCCGCCGAATAGGGGAAACACCATATATTTT. It encodes CASSFSPPNRGNTIYF.

The chain's CDR3 is CASSFRTSGSYNEQFF. DNA of the CDR3: TGTGCCAGCAGCTTCCGAACTAGCGGGTCCTACAATGAGCAGTTCTTC. The chain joins TRBV11-3 to TRBJ2-1, with 9 bases that match TRBD2. The CDR3 is 16 residues long. Trimming at V came to 3 bases and at J to 1 base, leaving 4 bases not matched to a gene. Germline CDR1 and CDR2: SGHNT and YENEEA.

Turning to this clonotype: It may be a read error: a sequence one base away is much more abundant. The conserved phenylalanine or tryptophan is not found at the CDR3 terminus, so this likely reflects a read error. The chain combines TRBV28 with TRBJ2-3; D ambiguous. V was cut by 6 bases and J by 6 bases, with 16 bases left in between. The germline CDR1 and CDR2 sequences are MDHEN and SYDVKM. CDR3 length: 14 residues. CDR3 DNA sequence: TGTGCCAGCAGGGTCCGGGCCCCGGCCGATACGCAGTATGTT. Its protein is CASRVRAPADTQYV.

This clonotype came up many times. The chain recombines TRBV7-6 with TRBJ2-3; no definite D call. CDR1 SGHVS and CDR2 FNYEAQ come from the germline V gene. V dropped 3 bases and J dropped 2 bases, with 6 bases sitting between them. CDR3 size: 13 residues. CDR3 in DNA: TGTGCCAGCAGCTTCGGTTTCACAGATACGCAGTATTTT. It is translated as CASSFGFTDTQYF.

J is TRBJ2-3 and V is TRBV27; TRBD2 matches 10 bases. Germline trimming cut 4 bases from V and 6 bases from J; bases unmatched to any gene: 13. The germline V gene encodes CDR1 MNHEY and CDR2 SMNVEV (reference sequence). The CDR3 runs 17 residues. Here the CDR3 reads CASSSRHSGREGDTQYF. CDR3 DNA sequence: TGTGCCAGCAGTTCCCGACACAGCGGGAGGGAGGGGGATACGCAGTATTTT.

The chain uses TRBV27 and TRBJ2-7; D is possibly TRBD1 (5 bases). This CDR3 spans 14 amino acids. Trimming took off 6 bases at V and 2 bases at J, with 14 bases between the two ends. The germline gives CDR1 MNHEY, CDR2 SMNVEV (reference sequence). Here the CDR3 reads CASRQPGNPYEQYF. The CDR3 region has the DNA TGTGCCAGCAGACAACCAGGGAACCCCTACGAGCAGTACTTC.

This clonotype was observed a handful of times. This chain links TRBV10-3 with TRBJ1-1; D is unclear. The CDR3 spans 13 residues. Trimming cost V 4 bases and J 3 bases, with 9 bases left between them. The germline V gene has CDR1 ENHRY and CDR2 SYGVKD. The chain's CDR3 is CAISAPEDTEAFF. In DNA, the CDR3 is TGTGCCATCAGTGCGCCAGAGGACACTGAAGCTTTCTTT.

This clonotype occurred many times. The chain carries TRBV29-1 and TRBJ1-2, with D unresolved. The CDR3 extends over 13 amino acids. V was shortened by 5 bases and J by 5 bases, with 15 bases between the two germline ends. Germline V gene sequence: CDR1 SQVTM, CDR2 ANQGSEA. This chain's CDR3 is CSVYDTAMYGYTF. CDR3 coding DNA: TGCAGCGTTTACGACACGGCTATGTATGGCTACACCTTC.

Details on this clonotype: At one of its ends the junction is not consistent with the germline gene, which may arise from a read error. The V and J genes are TRBV6-2 or TRBV6-3 and TRBJ2-3, with D uncertain. This CDR3 comprises 15 residues. CDR1 MNHEY and CDR2 SVGEGT come from the germline V gene. CDR3 bases: TGTGACAGCAGCAAGACCGGAACTATTTACGATACGCAGTATTTT. Translated: CDSSKTGTIYDTQYF.

J is TRBJ2-7 and V is TRBV3-2. TRBV3-2 is a pseudogene segment. CDR3 length: 10 residues. CDR3 protein: CASKRDEQYF. DNA of the CDR3: TGTGCCAGCAAAAGGGACGAGCAGTACTTC.

Turning to this clonotype: A single base separates this from a much larger clone, so it may be a read error. In this CDR3 the conserved last residue, phenylalanine or tryptophan, is missing, so a read error is likely. The chain employs TRBV5-6 and TRBJ2-7; D gene uncertain. V was trimmed by 0 bases and J by 0 bases, leaving 10 bases between them. Germline V gene sequence: CDR1 SGHDT, CDR2 YYEEEE. The CDR3 length is 15 residues. CDR3 coding DNA: TGTGCCAGCAGCTTGGGACTTCCCGACTCCTACGAGCAGTACTCC. Translation gives CASSLGLPDSYEQYS.

J is TRBJ1-2 and V is TRBV30; D perhaps matches TRBD1 (5 bases). The germline CDR1 and CDR2 sequences are GTSNPN and SVGIG (reference sequence). V lost 0 bases and J lost 4, with 12 bases in between. CDR3 length: 14 amino acids. CDR3 region: CAWSVSGEGYGYTF. The CDR3, as DNA: TGTGCCTGGAGTGTATCGGGGGAGGGCTATGGCTACACCTTC.